These 31 T cell receptor beta chains originate from one sample sequenced in a study of cytomegalovirus exposure and HLA in healthy donors. Produced via immunoSEQ multiplex PCR; TCRdb's table is partial and in-frame only. Of 140,000 or so clones listed, 85% to 90% were seen once; the top ten hold over 9%. Sequencing was carried out using PBMCs. These TCRs come from a young woman in good health and CMV-seropositive.

The rearrangement joins TRBV7-3 to TRBJ1-2; TRBD1 is a possible D gene (6 bases). Germline CDR1 reads SGHTA; CDR2 reads FQGTGA. The CDR3 runs to 17 residues. Trimming shortened V by 2 bases and J by 6 bases, and 22 bases separated the two germline ends. Here the CDR3 reads CASSLYGGSGGSNGYTF. CDR3 nucleotides: TGTGCCAGCAGCTTATACGGAGGAAGCGGGGGCAGTAATGGCTACACCTTC.

The rearrangement links TRBV10-3 to TRBJ2-1; 7 bases fit TRBD1. From germline, CDR1 is ENHRY and CDR2 SYGVKD. V dropped 4 bases and J dropped 14; count of bases not matched to a gene: 11. The CDR3 has 13 residues. The CDR3 DNA follows: TGTGCCATCAGTGCAGGACAGGCGAACAGCGAGTTCTTC. Its protein is CAISAGQANSEFF.

V is TRBV13 and J is TRBJ2-3; D might be TRBD2 (5 bases). V was clipped by 5 bases and J by 3 bases, with 12 bases between them. This CDR3 spans 14 amino acids. Per the germline V gene, CDR1 is PRHDT and CDR2 is FYEKMQ (reference sequence). CDR3 sequence: CASSLRVGTDTQYF. The CDR3 bases are TGTGCCAGCAGCCTGCGGGTTGGTACAGATACGCAGTATTTT.

The V and J genes are TRBV5-1 and TRBJ1-4, with unresolved D. The germline V gene has CDR1 SGHRS and CDR2 YFSETQ. The CDR3 loop spans 14 amino acids. Trimming stripped 0 bases from V and 4 bases from J, with 7 bases between. The CDR3: CASSLGQINEKLFF. The CDR3 DNA reads TGCGCCAGCAGCTTGGGACAAATTAATGAAAAACTGTTTTTT. Combining the CDR3 with reference TRBV5-1 and TRBJ1-4 gives the whole variable domain KAGVTQTPRYLIKTRGQQVTLSCSPISGHRSVSWYQQTPGQGLQFLFEYFSETQRNKGNFPGRFSGRQFSNSRSEMNVSTLELGDSALYLCASSLGQINEKLFFGSGTQLSVL.

The rearrangement links TRBV12-5 to TRBJ2-7; TRBD1 aligns across 7 bases. This CDR3 is built from 16 residues. V gave up 4 bases and J gave up 2 bases; unmatched junction bases: 11. Germline lookup yields CDR1 LGHNT and CDR2 FRNRAP. The CDR3 spells CASGWELDREAYEQYF. The CDR3 coding sequence is TGTGCTAGTGGTTGGGAATTAGACAGGGAAGCCTACGAGCAGTACTTC.

This clone was observed a few times. CDR3 in amino acids: CASSPGSTDYEQYF. The CDR3 region has the DNA TGTGCCAGCTCACCCGGGAGTACGGACTACGAGCAGTACTTC. This chain links TRBV18 with TRBJ2-7, with D possibly matching TRBD2 (6 bases). With 3 bases removed from V and 3 bases from J, the gap between germline ends came to 12 bases. Germline CDR1 is KGHSH and CDR2 is LQKENI. The CDR3 contains 14 residues. Full variable domain (outside the CDR3, taken from reference TRBV18 and TRBJ2-7): NAGVMQNPRHLVRRRGQEARLRCSPMKGHSHVYWYRQLPEEGLKFMVYLQKENIIDESGMPKERFSAEFPKEGPSILRIQQVVRGDSAAYFCASSPGSTDYEQYFGPGTRLTVT.

This chain joins TRBV4-2 and TRBJ1-5; 8 bases match TRBD1. CDR1 and CDR2 from the germline V gene are LGHNA and YNFKEQ. CDR3 length equals 17 residues. J lost 0 bases, V lost 3 bases, and 7 bases had no gene match. DNA of the CDR3: TGTGCCAGCAGCCAGGTTACAGGGGGTGGTAGCAATCAGCCCCAGCATTTT. This codes for CASSQVTGGGSNQPQHF.

This clone occurred once. The chain is built from TRBV2 and TRBJ2-7; D may be TRBD1 (5 bases). The germline V and J ends were trimmed by 7 bases and 4 bases, with 17 bases remaining between them. The length of the CDR3 is 14 residues. The germline CDR1 and CDR2 sequences are SNHLY and FYNNEI. This chain's CDR3 is CASNEGDFPYEQYF. In DNA form, the CDR3 reads TGTGCCAGCAACGAAGGGGATTTTCCTTACGAGCAGTACTTC. The full variable domain, in which reference TRBV2 and TRBJ2-7 provide the parts outside the CDR3, is EPEVTQTPSHQVTQMGQEVILRCVPISNHLYFYWYRQILGQKVEFLVSFYNNEISEKSEIFDDQFSVERPDGSNFTLKIRSTKLEDSAMYFCASNEGDFPYEQYFGPGTRLTVT.

The chain has TRBV15 and TRBJ1-4, with TRBD1 matching over 9 bases. V dropped 1 base and J dropped 4; count of bases not matched to a gene: 4. CDR3 length: 16 amino acids. Germline-derived CDR1 and CDR2 are LNHNV and YYDKDF (reference sequence). CDR3 loop: CATSRGGQGRNEKLFF. In nucleotides, the CDR3 is TGTGCCACCAGCAGAGGCGGACAGGGGCGTAATGAAAAACTGTTTTTT. The full variable domain, rest sourced from reference TRBV15 and TRBJ1-4, is DAMVIQNPRYQVTQFGKPVTLSCSQTLNHNVMYWYQQKSSQAPKLLFHYYDKDFNNEADTPDNFQSRRPNTSFCFLDIRSPGLGDTAMYLCATSRGGQGRNEKLFFGSGTQLSVL.

This chain links TRBV4-2 with TRBJ2-5, with TRBD1 matching over 7 bases. The V gene end was trimmed by 3 bases and the J gene end by 2 bases; junction bases not matched to a gene: 21. The germline CDR1 and CDR2 sequences are LGHNA and YNFKEQ. This CDR3 spans 20 amino acids. CDR3 amino acids: CASSHPPLPRDSSGQETQYF. CDR3 bases: TGTGCCAGCAGCCACCCCCCCTTACCCCGGGACAGTAGTGGACAAGAGACCCAGTACTTC.

The rearrangement links TRBV7-9 to TRBJ2-7, with a possible D match to TRBD2 (7 bases). The germline CDR1 and CDR2 sequences are SEHNR and FQNEAQ (reference sequence). V dropped 3 bases and J dropped 6 bases, with 12 bases sitting between them. CDR3 length: 13 amino acids. CDR3 in DNA: TGTGCCAGCAGCTTTGGGGGGGCAGGCGAGCAGTACTTC. It is translated as CASSFGGAGEQYF. Drawing the rest from reference TRBV7-9 and TRBJ2-7, the complete variable domain is DTGVSQNPRHKITKRGQNVTFRCDPISEHNRLYWYRQTLGQGPEFLTYFQNEAQLEKSRLLSDRFSAERPKGSFSTLEIQRTEQGDSAMYLCASSFGGAGEQYFGPGTRLTVT.

V and J are TRBV6-6 and TRBJ1-6; D is undetermined. V was cut by 5 bases and J by 8 bases, with 16 bases left in between. Per the germline V gene, CDR1 is MNHNY and CDR2 is SVGAGI (reference sequence). CDR3 length: 15 residues. CDR3 sequence: CASSIRGSLDSPLHF. The CDR3 coding sequence is TGTGCCAGCAGTATACGAGGGTCACTGGATTCACCCCTCCACTTT.

A single count supports this clone. The gene calls are TRBV5-1 and TRBJ1-1; no definite D call. This CDR3 is built from 13 residues. V was shortened by 4 bases and J by 0 bases, with 7 bases between the two germline ends. Germline V gene data show CDR1 as SGHRS and CDR2 as YFSETQ. The CDR3, as DNA: TGCGCCAGCAGCCTAGAACTGAACACTGAAGCTTTCTTT. Translated, it gives CASSLELNTEAFF.

The rearrangement joins TRBV28 to TRBJ2-1; 8 positions match TRBD2. From germline, CDR1 is MDHEN and CDR2 SYDVKM. The CDR3 totals 15 residues. With 5 bases clipped from V and 0 bases from J, the junction kept 3 bases outside the gene matches. The CDR3 spells CASSRGGASYNEQFF. CDR3 DNA sequence: TGTGCCAGCAGTCGGGGGGGCGCCTCCTACAATGAGCAGTTCTTC.

This rearrangement joins TRBV18 to TRBJ2-3; 9 bases are shared with TRBD1. Germline values: CDR1 KGHSH, CDR2 LQKENI. The V gene end was trimmed by 3 bases and the J gene end by 4 bases; junction bases not matched to a gene: 2. This CDR3 contains 14 residues. The CDR3 coding sequence is TGTGCCAGCTCACCCGGACAGGGGTCAGATACGCAGTATTTT. Translated: CASSPGQGSDTQYF.

This chain connects TRBV19 to TRBJ2-5, with TRBD1 as a possible D gene (6 bases). The CDR3 has 15 amino acids. CDR1 and CDR2 (germline): LNHDA, SQIVND (reference sequence). V was pared by 4 bases and J by 4 bases, with 16 bases between. CDR3 sequence reads: CASSTRNRARETQYF. CDR3 sequence (DNA): TGTGCCAGTAGTACGCGGAACAGGGCACGAGAGACCCAGTACTTC.

The rearrangement uses TRBV4-3 and TRBJ1-5; no clear D. The germline V gene encodes CDR1 LGHNA and CDR2 YSLEER. V lost 5 bases to trimming and J lost 0 bases, with 5 bases between them. The CDR3 is 13 residues long. Here the CDR3 DNA reads TGCGCCAGCAGCTTAAATAGCAATCAGCCCCAGCATTTT. Translated, it gives CASSLNSNQPQHF.

The rearrangement joins TRBV29-1 to TRBJ2-7, with 7 bases fitting TRBD1. Germline CDR1 is SQVTM and CDR2 is ANQGSEA. The CDR3 length is 14 residues. Trimming at V came to 6 bases and at J to 4 bases, leaving 12 bases not matched to a gene. CDR3 DNA sequence: TGCAGCGTGGCCAGGCAGGGGGACGTTTACGAGCAGTACTTC. It encodes CSVARQGDVYEQYF.

This rearrangement joins TRBV10-3 to TRBJ2-3, with TRBD1 as a possible D gene (5 bases). Germline values: CDR1 ENHRY, CDR2 SYGVKD. CDR3 size: 15 residues. V was pared by 1 base and J by 2 bases, with 10 bases between. As DNA, the CDR3 is TGTGCCATCAGTGAGTGGAGACAGCCCACAGATACGCAGTATTTT. Translated: CAISEWRQPTDTQYF.

The J gene is TRBJ1-2, the V gene TRBV11-2; 7 positions match TRBD1. The germline CDR1 and CDR2 sequences are SGHAT and FQNNGV. This CDR3 has 14 residues. Trimming took 0 bases from V and 2 from J; bases not matched to a gene: 0. The CDR3 DNA reads TGTGCCAGCAGCTTAGAACAGGGGAACTATGGCTACACCTTC. Its protein product is CASSLEQGNYGYTF.

This clone has just a few counts. The chain joins TRBV7-9 to TRBJ2-7; 10 nucleotides agree with TRBD1. V dropped 3 bases and J dropped 2; count of bases not matched to a gene: 10. CDR1 is SEHNR, CDR2 FQNEAQ, per germline (reference sequence). This CDR3 region has 17 residues. CDR3 in amino acids: CASSLRRGQGTPYEQYF. The CDR3 DNA reads as TGTGCCAGCAGCTTGAGGCGGGGACAGGGGACCCCCTACGAGCAGTACTTC.

The rearrangement uses TRBV28 and TRBJ1-1, with a tentative D call TRBD1 (5 bases). The V gene lost 6 bases and the J gene lost 3 bases, with 14 bases spanning the gap. CDR1 and CDR2 from the germline V gene are MDHEN and SYDVKM. The CDR3 sequence is 14 residues long. The CDR3 coding sequence is TGTGCCAGCAGCCTCCTGGGGGGGGACACTGAAGCTTTCTTT. Encoded protein: CASSLLGGDTEAFF. Full variable domain (rest looked up from reference TRBV28 and TRBJ1-1): DVKVTQSSRYLVKRTGEKVFLECVQDMDHENMFWYRQDPGLGLRLIYFSYDVKMKEKGDIPEGYSVSREKKERFSLILESASTNQTSMYLCASSLLGGDTEAFFGQGTRLTVV.

Only one count was recorded for this clone. The genes are TRBV5-1 and TRBJ1-2; D ambiguous. This CDR3 region has 15 residues. V shed 4 bases and J shed 2 bases, with 15 bases lying between them. CDR1 is SGHRS, CDR2 YFSETQ, per germline. DNA of the CDR3: TGCGCCAGCAGCGCCGACTGGATGATGAACTATGGCTACACCTTC. As protein: CASSADWMMNYGYTF.

The rearrangement joins TRBV12-1 to TRBJ2-1; TRBD2 reflects the table's D call only, with no check against the DNA. TRBV12-1 counts as a pseudogene. The CDR3 length is 16 residues. The CDR3 spells CASSALSGRPTDEQFF. The CDR3 DNA reads as TGTGCCAGCAGCGCACTTAGCGGGCGTCCGACGGATGAGCAGTTCTTC.

The J gene is TRBJ2-3, the V gene TRBV5-1; TRBD1 matches 10 bases. Germline V gene data show CDR1 as SGHRS and CDR2 as YFSETQ. J gave up 8 bases and V 3 bases, and 12 bases lay outside the gene matches. The CDR3 is 16 amino acids. CDR3 nucleotides: TGCGCCAGCAGCTCTCCGGGACAGGGGAGCGGGGGTACGCAGTATTTT. Its protein is CASSSPGQGSGGTQYF.

The rearrangement uses TRBV27 and TRBJ2-6; TRBD1 might be the D (6 bases). The V gene lost 8 bases and the J gene lost 0 bases, with 26 bases spanning the gap. Germline CDR1 reads MNHEY; CDR2 reads SMNVEV (reference sequence). The CDR3 has 20 amino acids. CDR3 sequence: CASGSFGLRGHLSGANVLTF. CDR3 bases: TGTGCCAGCGGAAGTTTCGGGCTGAGGGGACACCTCTCTGGGGCCAACGTCCTGACTTTC.

The chain carries TRBV30 and TRBJ1-2; D gene ambiguous. Germline V gene sequence: CDR1 GTSNPN, CDR2 SVGIG (reference sequence). The ends were cut back, 1 base at V and 0 bases at J, with 3 bases in the middle. The CDR3 has 12 residues. The CDR3 DNA follows: TGTGCCTGGAGTGCGGCTAACTATGGCTACACCTTC. Translating it yields CAWSAANYGYTF. Supplemented by reference TRBV30 and TRBJ1-2, the full variable domain reads SQTIHQWPATLVQPVGSPLSLECTVEGTSNPNLYWYRQAAGRGLQLLFYSVGIGQISSEVPQNLSASRPQDRQFILSSKKLLLSDSGFYLCAWSAANYGYTFGSGTRLTVV.

The chain uses TRBV28 and TRBJ1-2; 8 nucleotides match TRBD1. Per the germline V gene, CDR1 is MDHEN and CDR2 is SYDVKM. V shed 6 bases and J 2 bases; nucleotides not matched to a gene: 5. The CDR3 is made up of 14 amino acids. CDR3 residues: CASRAGQANYGYTF. The DNA for the CDR3 is TGTGCCAGCAGAGCGGGACAGGCAAACTATGGCTACACCTTC.

This chain uses TRBV7-6 with TRBJ2-5; 7 positions agree with TRBD2. V shed 5 bases, J shed 2 bases, and the junction held 8 bases outside the gene matches. The germline CDR1 and CDR2 sequences are SGHVS and FNYEAQ. This CDR3 region has 15 residues. The DNA of the CDR3 is TGTGCCAGCAGCACCCGACTAGCCCTACAAGAGACCCAGTACTTC. This encodes CASSTRLALQETQYF.

The rearrangement links TRBV30 to TRBJ2-3; 9 bases are a match to TRBD2. In germline, CDR1 is GTSNPN, CDR2 SVGIG (reference sequence). CDR3 length equals 14 residues. The V gene end was trimmed by 0 bases and the J gene end by 9 bases; junction bases not matched to a gene: 7. The CDR3 DNA follows: TGTGCCTGGAGTGTAGGTGGCGGGGGGGCCACGCAGTATTTT. Encoded protein: CAWSVGGGGATQYF.

The rearrangement uses TRBV20-1 and TRBJ2-1; the D is unclear. This CDR3 region has 11 residues. Trimming removed 8 bases at V and 4 bases at J, with 9 bases between. CDR1 and CDR2 from the germline V gene are DFQATT and SNEGSKA (reference sequence). The CDR3 loop reads CSPVSYNEQFF. The CDR3, as DNA: TGCAGTCCGGTGTCTTACAATGAGCAGTTCTTC.